This TCR beta chain is drawn from a study of T cell changes during pregnancy in multiple sclerosis. The germline gives CDR1 SGHKS, CDR2 YYEKEE (reference sequence). CDR3 size: 15 residues. V lost 2 bases and J lost 0, with 9 bases in between. The assay was immunoSEQ multiplex PCR, and TCRdb's table has in-frame clones only and misses some. The table shows 85,000 to 100,000 clones, with approximately 92% occurring only once. The TCR comes from a female donor with multiple sclerosis, enrolled in a pregnancy study. Material: peripheral blood, obtained in the first trimester of pregnancy. This rearrangement joins TRBV5-5 to TRBJ2-1; perhaps TRBD2 as D (5 bases). In DNA form, the CDR3 reads TGTGCCAGCAGCTTTACGGGGAGCTCCTACAATGAGCAGTTCTTC. As protein: CASSFTGSSYNEQFF. Full variable domain (outside the CDR3, taken from reference TRBV5-5 and TRBJ2-1): DAGVTQSPTHLIKTRGQQVTLRCSPISGHKSVSWYQQVLGQGPQFIFQYYEKEERGRGNFPDRFSARQFPNYSSELNVNALLLGDSALYLCASSFTGSSYNEQFFGPGTRLTVL.